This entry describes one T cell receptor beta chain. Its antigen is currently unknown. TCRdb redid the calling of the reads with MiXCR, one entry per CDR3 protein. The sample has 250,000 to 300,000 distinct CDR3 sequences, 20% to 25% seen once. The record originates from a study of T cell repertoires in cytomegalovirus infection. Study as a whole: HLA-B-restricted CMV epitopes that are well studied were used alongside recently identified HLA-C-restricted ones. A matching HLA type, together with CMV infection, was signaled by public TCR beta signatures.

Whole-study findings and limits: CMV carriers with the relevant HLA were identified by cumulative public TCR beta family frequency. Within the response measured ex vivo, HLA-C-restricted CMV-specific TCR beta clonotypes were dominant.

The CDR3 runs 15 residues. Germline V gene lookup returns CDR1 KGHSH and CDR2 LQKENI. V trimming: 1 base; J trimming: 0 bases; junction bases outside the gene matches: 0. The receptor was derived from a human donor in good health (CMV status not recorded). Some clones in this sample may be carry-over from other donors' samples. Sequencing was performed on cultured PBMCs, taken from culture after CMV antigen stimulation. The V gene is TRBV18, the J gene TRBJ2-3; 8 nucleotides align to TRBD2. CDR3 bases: TGTGCCAGCTCACCACTAGCGGGAAGCACAGATACGCAGTATTTT. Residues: CASSPLAGSTDTQYF.